A selection of T cell receptor beta chains follows, all from one sample in a study of blood T cell repertoires in COVID-19. Some clones are missing from TCRdb's copy, which holds only in-frame ones; the method was immunoSEQ multiplex PCR. The sample has about 270,000 clones, around 90% seen once. Input material: PBMCs or T cells enriched from blood (not recorded which). Receptors originate from a woman aged 30 to 39 who had recovered from COVID-19. The CDR3 runs from the conserved cysteine through the conserved F or W. The order of the fields is V gene, J gene, CDR3 protein.

TRBV28	TRBJ2-2	CASSLWPAGASNTGELFF
TRBV11-1	TRBJ2-4	CASSLTRDRRNIQYF
TRBV4-1	TRBJ2-2	CASSQAGPGDANTGELFF
TRBV7-3	TRBJ2-3	CASSSQQGSDTQYF
TRBV27	TRBJ1-1	CASSLTTENTEAFF
TRBV24-1	TRBJ1-5	CATSDSVGQGARQPQHF
TRBV6-5	TRBJ2-1	CASSYSSLAGGNEQFF
TRBV30	TRBJ1-6	CAVFRVVGSPLHF
TRBV7-9	TRBJ1-1	CASSLTGMNTEAFF
TRBV11-2	TRBJ1-2	CASSTWTGGPTNYGYTF
TRBV19	TRBJ2-5	CASSIGQALQETQYF
TRBV6-5	TRBJ2-6	CASRPGQGANVLTF
TRBV30	TRBJ1-2	CAFPRQGIANYGYTF
TRBV9	TRBJ2-4	CASSGTRTSGSGGNIQYF
TRBV24-1	TRBJ2-1	CATNRTGGPFSGGTDNEQFF
TRBV5-4	TRBJ1-1	CASSSVGTVEAFF
TRBV19	TRBJ1-1	CASSITANTEAFF
TRBV21-1	TRBJ2-1	CASSGEASGIFYNEQFF
TRBV27	TRBJ1-1	CASSGQGTLNTEAFF
TRBV19	TRBJ2-1	CASSMTSGGYNEQFF
TRBV10-2	TRBJ2-3	CASTPKRGREFPDTQYF
TRBV28	TRBJ2-7	CASSFGGGSYEQYF
TRBV27	TRBJ1-4	CASSLSRGPATNEKLFF
TRBV28	TRBJ1-6	CASSLPIPGGGSYNSPLHF
TRBV27	TRBJ1-1	CASSTNTEAFF